The sequence of this T cell receptor beta chain was determined in a study of OX40 agonist ivuxolimab in advanced cancers. Across the whole study: Eligibility rules accepted prior anti-PD-1, anti-PD-L1 or anti-CTLA-4 therapy, and 30% to 40% had some.

The method was immunoSEQ multiplex PCR; TCRdb's version includes in-frame clones alone and lacks a portion of them. The data hold roughly 120,000 clones, with 92% observed a single time. Germline V CDR1 and CDR2: SGHRS, YFSETQ. After removal of 4 bases from V and 4 bases from J, the junction contained 4 bases not matched to a gene. The CDR3 runs to 16 residues. The clonotype originates from an adult with an advanced solid tumor such as melanoma, head and neck, liver or kidney cancer. Specimen: CD4+ or CD8+ T cells sorted from blood, collected in a trial of the OX40 agonist ivuxolimab. The chain has TRBV5-1 and TRBJ2-1; 14 nucleotides agree with TRBD2. This CDR3 reads CASSGRLAGGYNEQFF. The CDR3 nucleotides are TGCGCCAGCAGCGGCCGACTAGCGGGAGGGTACAATGAGCAGTTCTTC.